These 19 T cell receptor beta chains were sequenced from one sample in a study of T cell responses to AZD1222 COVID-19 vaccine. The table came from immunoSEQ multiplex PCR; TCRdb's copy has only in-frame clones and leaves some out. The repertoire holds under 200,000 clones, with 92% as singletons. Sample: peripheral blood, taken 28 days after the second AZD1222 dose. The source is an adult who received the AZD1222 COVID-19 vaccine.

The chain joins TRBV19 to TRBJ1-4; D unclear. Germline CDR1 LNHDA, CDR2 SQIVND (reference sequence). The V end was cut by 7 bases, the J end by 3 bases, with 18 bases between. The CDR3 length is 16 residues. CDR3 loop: CASNGFGWGANEKLFF. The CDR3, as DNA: TGTGCCAGTAATGGATTTGGGTGGGGAGCTAATGAAAAACTGTTTTTT. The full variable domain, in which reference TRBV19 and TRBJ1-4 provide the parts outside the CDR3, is DGGITQSPKYLFRKEGQNVTLSCEQNLNHDAMYWYRQDPGQGLRLIYYSQIVNDFQKGDIAEGYSVSREKKESFPLTVTSAQKNPTAFYLCASNGFGWGANEKLFFGSGTQLSVL.

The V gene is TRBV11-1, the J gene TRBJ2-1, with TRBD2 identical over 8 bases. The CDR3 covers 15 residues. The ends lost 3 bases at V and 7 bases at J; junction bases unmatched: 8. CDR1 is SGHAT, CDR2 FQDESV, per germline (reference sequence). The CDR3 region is CASSFYSSGSNEQFF. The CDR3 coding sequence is TGTGCCAGCAGCTTCTATTCTAGCGGGTCTAATGAGCAGTTCTTC.

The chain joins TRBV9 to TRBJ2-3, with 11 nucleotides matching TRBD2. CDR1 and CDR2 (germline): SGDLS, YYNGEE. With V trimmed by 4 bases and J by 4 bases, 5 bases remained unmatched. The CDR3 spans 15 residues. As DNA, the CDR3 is TGTGCCAGCAGCTTTAGCGGGAGGGCCGCAGATACGCAGTATTTT. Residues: CASSFSGRAADTQYF.

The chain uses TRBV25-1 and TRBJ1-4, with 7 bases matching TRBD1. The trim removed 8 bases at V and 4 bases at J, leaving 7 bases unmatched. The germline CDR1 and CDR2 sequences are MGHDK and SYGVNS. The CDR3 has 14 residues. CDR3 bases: TGTGCCAGCGGCTGGGACAGCAGTAATGAAAAACTGTTTTTT. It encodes CASGWDSSNEKLFF.

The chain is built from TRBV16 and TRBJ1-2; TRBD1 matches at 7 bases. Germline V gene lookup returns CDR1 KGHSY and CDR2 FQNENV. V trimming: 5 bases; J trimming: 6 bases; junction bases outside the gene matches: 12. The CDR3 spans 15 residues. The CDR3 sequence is CASSFGIGGADGYTF. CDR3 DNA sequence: TGTGCCAGCAGCTTCGGAATAGGGGGCGCCGATGGCTACACCTTC.

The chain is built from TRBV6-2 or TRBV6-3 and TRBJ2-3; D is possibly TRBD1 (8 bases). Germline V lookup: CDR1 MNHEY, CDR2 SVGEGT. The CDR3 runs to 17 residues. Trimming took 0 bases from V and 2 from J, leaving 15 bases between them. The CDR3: CASSYSGQGLLTDTQYF. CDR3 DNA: TGTGCCAGCAGTTACTCAGGACAGGGACTACTCACAGATACGCAGTATTTT.

CDR3 DNA: TGTGCCAGCAGCTCCAAATCGGGGACGTCTCCCTACAATGAGCAGTTCTTC. It yields the protein CASSSKSGTSPYNEQFF. This chain links TRBV7-6 with TRBJ2-1, with D possibly called TRBD1 or TRBD2 (5 bases each). The CDR3 has 17 amino acids. Germline V gene data show CDR1 as SGHVS and CDR2 as FNYEAQ. Deletions cut 4 bases from V and 2 bases from J, with 18 bases between.

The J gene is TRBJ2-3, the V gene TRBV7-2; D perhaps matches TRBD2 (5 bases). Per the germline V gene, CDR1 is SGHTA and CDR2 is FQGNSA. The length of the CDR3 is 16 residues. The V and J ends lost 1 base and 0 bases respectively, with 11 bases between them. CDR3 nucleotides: TGTGCCAGCAGCTTAGAGGCTAGCCTTAGCACAGATACGCAGTATTTT. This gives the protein CASSLEASLSTDTQYF.

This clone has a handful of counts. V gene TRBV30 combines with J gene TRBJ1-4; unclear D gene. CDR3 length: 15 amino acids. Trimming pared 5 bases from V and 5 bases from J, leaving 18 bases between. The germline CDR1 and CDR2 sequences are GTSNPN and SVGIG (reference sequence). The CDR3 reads CAWSPGQALNEKLFF. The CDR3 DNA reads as TGTGCCTGGTCGCCGGGCCAGGCTCTAAATGAAAAACTGTTTTTT.

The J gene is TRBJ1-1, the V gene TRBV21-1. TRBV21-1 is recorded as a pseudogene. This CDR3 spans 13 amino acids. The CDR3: CASSTLINTEAFF. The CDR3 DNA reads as TGTGCCAGCAGCACCCTTATTAACACTGAAGCTTTCTTT.

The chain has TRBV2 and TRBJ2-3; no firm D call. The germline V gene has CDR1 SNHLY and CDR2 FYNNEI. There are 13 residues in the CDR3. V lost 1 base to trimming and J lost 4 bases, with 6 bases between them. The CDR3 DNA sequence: TGTGCCAGCAGTGAAGGTGGGGCAGATACGCAGTATTTT. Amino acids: CASSEGGADTQYF.

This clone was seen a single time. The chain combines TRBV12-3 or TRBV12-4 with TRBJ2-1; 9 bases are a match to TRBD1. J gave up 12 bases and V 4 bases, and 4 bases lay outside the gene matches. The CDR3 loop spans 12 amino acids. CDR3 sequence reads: CASSSGGQGQFF. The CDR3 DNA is TGTGCCAGCAGTTCAGGGGGACAGGGGCAGTTCTTC.

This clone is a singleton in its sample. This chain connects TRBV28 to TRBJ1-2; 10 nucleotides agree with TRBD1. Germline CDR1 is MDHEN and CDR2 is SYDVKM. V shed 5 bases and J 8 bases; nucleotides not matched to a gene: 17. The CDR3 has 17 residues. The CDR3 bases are TGTGCCAGCAGTCCATTTGGGGTGAGACAGGGGGCTGAAGGCTACACCTTC. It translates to CASSPFGVRQGAEGYTF.

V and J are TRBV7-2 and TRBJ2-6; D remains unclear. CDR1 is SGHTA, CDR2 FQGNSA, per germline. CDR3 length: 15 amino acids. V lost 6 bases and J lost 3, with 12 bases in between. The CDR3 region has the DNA TGTGCCAGCAGTAGTTTCGGTTTTGGGGCCAACGTCCTGACTTTC. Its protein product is CASSSFGFGANVLTF.

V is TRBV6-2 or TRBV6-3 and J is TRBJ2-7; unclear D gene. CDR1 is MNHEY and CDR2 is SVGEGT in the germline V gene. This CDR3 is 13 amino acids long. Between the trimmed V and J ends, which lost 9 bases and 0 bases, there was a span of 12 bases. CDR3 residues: CASSFGSSYEQYF. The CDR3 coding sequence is TGTGCCAGTAGCTTCGGTAGCTCCTACGAGCAGTACTTC.

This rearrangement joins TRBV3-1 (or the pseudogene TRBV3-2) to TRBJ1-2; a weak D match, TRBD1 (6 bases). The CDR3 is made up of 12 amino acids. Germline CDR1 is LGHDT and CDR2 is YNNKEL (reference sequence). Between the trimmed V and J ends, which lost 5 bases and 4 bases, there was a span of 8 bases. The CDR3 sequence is CASSSTGYGYTF. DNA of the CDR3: TGTGCCAGCAGCTCGACAGGCTATGGCTACACCTTC.

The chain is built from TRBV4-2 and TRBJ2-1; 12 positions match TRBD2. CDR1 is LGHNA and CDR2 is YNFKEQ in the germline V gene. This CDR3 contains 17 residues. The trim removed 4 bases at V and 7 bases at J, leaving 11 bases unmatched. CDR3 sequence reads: CASSPKGASGRENEQFF. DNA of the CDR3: TGTGCCAGCAGCCCTAAAGGCGCTAGCGGGAGGGAGAATGAGCAGTTCTTC.

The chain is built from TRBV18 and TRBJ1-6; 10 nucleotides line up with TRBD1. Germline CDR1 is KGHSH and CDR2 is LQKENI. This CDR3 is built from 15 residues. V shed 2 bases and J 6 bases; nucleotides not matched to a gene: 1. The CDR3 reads CASSPGTGANSPLHF. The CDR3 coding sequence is TGTGCCAGCTCACCAGGGACAGGGGCTAATTCACCCCTCCACTTT.

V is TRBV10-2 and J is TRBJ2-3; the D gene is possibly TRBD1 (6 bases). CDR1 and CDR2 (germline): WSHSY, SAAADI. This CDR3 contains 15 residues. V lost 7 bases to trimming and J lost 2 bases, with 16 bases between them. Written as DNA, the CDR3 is TGCGCCAGCACCCCGTCGCGACAGGCCACAGATACGCAGTATTTT. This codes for CASTPSRQATDTQYF.